The TCR beta chain described here comes from a study of radiation and T cells in renal cell carcinoma. The study, taken as a whole, reports: Top 100 clonotypes averaged approximately 54% in irradiated versus around 45% in nephrectomy-only tumors.

This sample's treatment: 15 Gy SBRT to primary tumor, nephrectomy 4 weeks later. J was trimmed by 5 bases and V by 6 bases; bases with no gene match: 10. Per the germline V gene, CDR1 is MNHEY and CDR2 is SMNVEV (reference sequence). The CDR3 covers 15 residues. Assay: immunoSEQ multiplex PCR; the TCRdb copy retains only in-frame clones and omits some. This table has nearly 20,000 clones, 60% to 75% appearing once. As for this clone: Its matching antigen is unknown.

Sequencing used tumor tissue, obtained from a patient whose treatment included radiotherapy and nephrectomy. The chain uses TRBV27 and TRBJ2-3, with 8 positions matching TRBD2. This TCR was recovered from a woman aged 65 to 85 with renal cell carcinoma. Here the CDR3 reads CASSPRGGRLDTQYF. In DNA form, the CDR3 reads TGTGCCAGCAGCCCTCGGGGGGGCCGATTAGATACGCAGTATTTT.